The 4 T cell receptor beta chains below were found in one sample sequenced in a study of Tregs in tolerant kidney transplant recipients. The assay was immunoSEQ multiplex PCR, and TCRdb's table has in-frame clones only and misses some. The repertoire holds more than 95,000 clones, around 91% seen once, with approximately 0.62% in the top ten. Sequenced: CD4+ T cells from blood. These receptors were collected from a human donor in good health.

V usage is TRBV2 and J usage is TRBJ2-5, with 8 positions matching TRBD2. V lost 4 bases to trimming and J lost 1 base; unmatched junction nucleotides: 5. The germline V gene has CDR1 SNHLY and CDR2 FYNNEI. There are 15 residues in the CDR3. CDR3 DNA: TGTGCCAGCAGTGGACCTAGCGGGCTCCAAGAGACCCAGTACTTC. It specifies CASSGPSGLQETQYF.

The chain links TRBV7-2 to TRBJ2-2, with 8 positions matching TRBD1. V lost 7 bases to trimming and J lost 3 bases; unmatched junction nucleotides: 4. The CDR3 is 14 amino acids. CDR1 is SGHTA, CDR2 FQGNSA, per germline. The CDR3 bases are TGTGCCAGCAACCAGGGGGCGTACACCGGGGAGCTGTTTTTT. This encodes CASNQGAYTGELFF. The variable domain in full, completed from reference TRBV7-2 and TRBJ2-2, reads GAGVSQSPSNKVTEKGKDVELRCDPISGHTALYWYRQSLGQGLEFLIYFQGNSAPDKSGLPSDRFSAERTGGSVSTLTIQRTQQEDSAVYLCASNQGAYTGELFFGEGSRLTVL.

For this clone: At one end, the junction sequence differs from germline, possibly due to a read error. The chain recombines TRBV25-1 with TRBJ1-4; 7 nucleotides agree with TRBD1. Germline-derived CDR1 and CDR2 are MGHDK and SYGVNS. This CDR3 spans 14 amino acids. The DNA of the CDR3 is TGTGCCGGCAGTTTGTCACAGGGGTCTGGAAAACTGTTTTTT. This translates into CAGSLSQGSGKLFF.

This chain joins TRBV6-1 and TRBJ2-3; 8 nucleotides match TRBD1. The germline CDR1 and CDR2 sequences are MNHNS and SASEGT. The junction had 6 bases not matched to a gene; V was cut back by 7 bases and J by 6 bases. The CDR3 totals 13 residues. The DNA of the CDR3 is TGTGCCAGCAACACTGACAGGGGCGATACGCAGTATTTT. As protein: CASNTDRGDTQYF.